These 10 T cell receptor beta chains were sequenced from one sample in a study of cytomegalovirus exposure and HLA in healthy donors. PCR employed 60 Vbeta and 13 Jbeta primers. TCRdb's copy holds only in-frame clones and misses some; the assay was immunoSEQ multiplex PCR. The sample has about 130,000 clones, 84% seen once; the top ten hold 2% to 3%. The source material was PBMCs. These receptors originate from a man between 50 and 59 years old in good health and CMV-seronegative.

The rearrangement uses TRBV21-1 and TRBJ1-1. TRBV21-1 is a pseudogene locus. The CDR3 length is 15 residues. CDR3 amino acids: CASSKAGRGDTEAFF. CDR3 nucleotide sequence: TGTGCCAGCAGCAAGGCAGGGAGGGGGGACACTGAAGCTTTCTTT.

The CDR3 nucleotides read TGCAGCGTTGAGGGACTAGAGGACGAGCAGTACTTC. Its translation is CSVEGLEDEQYF. The V and J genes are TRBV29-1 and TRBJ2-7, with 8 bases aligning to TRBD2. The CDR3 spans 12 residues. Germline CDR1 SQVTM, CDR2 ANQGSEA. V trimming: 3 bases; J trimming: 5 bases; junction bases outside the gene matches: 3.

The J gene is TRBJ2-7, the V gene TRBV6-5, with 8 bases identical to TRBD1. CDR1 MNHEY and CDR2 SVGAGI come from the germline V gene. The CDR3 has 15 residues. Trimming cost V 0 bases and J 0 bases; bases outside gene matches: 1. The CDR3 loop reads CASSYSTGASYEQYF. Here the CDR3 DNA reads TGTGCCAGCAGTTACTCGACAGGGGCCTCCTACGAGCAGTACTTC.

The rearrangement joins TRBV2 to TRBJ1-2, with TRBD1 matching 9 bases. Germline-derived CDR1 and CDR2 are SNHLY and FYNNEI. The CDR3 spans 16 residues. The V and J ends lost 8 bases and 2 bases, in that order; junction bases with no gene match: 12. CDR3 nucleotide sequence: TGTGCCAGCGAGGAGCTCGGACAGGGGCGAAACTATGGCTACACCTTC. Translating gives CASEELGQGRNYGYTF.

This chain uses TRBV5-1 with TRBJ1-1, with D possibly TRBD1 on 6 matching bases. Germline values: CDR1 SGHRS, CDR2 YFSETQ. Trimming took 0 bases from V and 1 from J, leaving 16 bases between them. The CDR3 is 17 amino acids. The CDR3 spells CASSLEDLQGSNTEAFF. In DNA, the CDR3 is TGCGCCAGCAGCTTGGAGGATCTACAGGGATCGAACACTGAAGCTTTCTTT.

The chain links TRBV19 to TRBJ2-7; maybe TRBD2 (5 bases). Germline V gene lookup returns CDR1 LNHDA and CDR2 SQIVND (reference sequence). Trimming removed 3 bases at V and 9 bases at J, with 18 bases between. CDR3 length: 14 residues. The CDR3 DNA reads TGTGCCAGTAGTATGGGCCAGGATTGGGAGAGGCAGTACTTC. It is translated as CASSMGQDWERQYF.

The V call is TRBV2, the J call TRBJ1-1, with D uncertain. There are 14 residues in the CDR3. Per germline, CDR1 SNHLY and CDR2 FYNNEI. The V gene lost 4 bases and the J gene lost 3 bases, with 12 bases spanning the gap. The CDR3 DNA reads TGTGCCAGCAGTGGTTCCCCCAGCGACACTGAAGCTTTCTTT. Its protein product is CASSGSPSDTEAFF.

The CDR3 nucleotides read TGCAGCGTTGAAGTTGTGGAGGTGACTTCCAGGAATGAAGCTTTCTTT. Its translation is CSVEVVEVTSRNEAFF. The gene calls are TRBV29-1 and TRBJ1-1, with D uncertain. V was trimmed by 1 base and J by 7 bases, leaving 22 bases between them. This CDR3 region has 16 residues. CDR1 SQVTM and CDR2 ANQGSEA come from the germline V gene.

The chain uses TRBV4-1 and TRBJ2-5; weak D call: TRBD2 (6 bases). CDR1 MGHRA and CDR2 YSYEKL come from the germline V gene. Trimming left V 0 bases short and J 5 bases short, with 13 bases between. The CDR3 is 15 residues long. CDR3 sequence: CASSQELAVGETQYF. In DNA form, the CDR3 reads TGCGCCAGCAGCCAAGAGTTAGCGGTGGGGGAGACCCAGTACTTC.

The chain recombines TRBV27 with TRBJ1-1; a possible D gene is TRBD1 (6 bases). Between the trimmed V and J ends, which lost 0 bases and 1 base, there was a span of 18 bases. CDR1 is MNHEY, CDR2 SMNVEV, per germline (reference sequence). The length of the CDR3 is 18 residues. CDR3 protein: CASSLSGGARVWNTEAFF. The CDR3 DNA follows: TGTGCCAGCAGTTTATCGGGGGGGGCGCGGGTCTGGAACACTGAAGCTTTCTTT.